One and the same sample provided the 3 T cell receptor beta chains below, sequenced in a study of blood T cell repertoires in COVID-19. Clones were read by immunoSEQ multiplex PCR, and TCRdb kept only the in-frame ones, dropping some. The sample carries over 250,000 clones, 70% to 90% recorded once. What was sequenced was peripheral blood. The receptors shown here come from a woman in her 70s with acute or convalescent COVID-19.

The chain recombines TRBV19 with TRBJ2-3, with 10 bases fitting TRBD2. Germline-derived CDR1 and CDR2 are LNHDA and SQIVND (reference sequence). Losses at the gene ends were 1 base for V and 3 bases for J; bases not matched to a gene: 4. The CDR3 extends over 16 amino acids. The CDR3 nucleotides are TGTGCCAGTAGTATAGCTAGCGGGGGACCGACAGATACGCAGTATTTT. It codes for CASSIASGGPTDTQYF.

The J gene is TRBJ1-2, the V gene TRBV2; tentative D call: TRBD1 (5 bases). Germline V CDR1 and CDR2: SNHLY, FYNNEI. CDR3 length: 12 amino acids. The V gene lost 5 bases and the J gene lost 4 bases, with 8 bases spanning the gap. CDR3 region: CASSPGGYGYTF. Here the CDR3 DNA reads TGTGCCAGCAGTCCCGGGGGCTATGGCTACACCTTC.

This clone appeared a single time. This chain joins TRBV6-1 and TRBJ2-5, with TRBD2 as a possible D gene (6 bases). V was trimmed by 3 bases and J by 7 bases, leaving 15 bases between them. This CDR3 has 14 amino acids. Germline CDR1 MNHNS, CDR2 SASEGT. The CDR3, as DNA: TGTGCCAGCAGTGAGGGGGGTCCGCCTTTGACCCAGTACTTC. It is translated as CASSEGGPPLTQYF.